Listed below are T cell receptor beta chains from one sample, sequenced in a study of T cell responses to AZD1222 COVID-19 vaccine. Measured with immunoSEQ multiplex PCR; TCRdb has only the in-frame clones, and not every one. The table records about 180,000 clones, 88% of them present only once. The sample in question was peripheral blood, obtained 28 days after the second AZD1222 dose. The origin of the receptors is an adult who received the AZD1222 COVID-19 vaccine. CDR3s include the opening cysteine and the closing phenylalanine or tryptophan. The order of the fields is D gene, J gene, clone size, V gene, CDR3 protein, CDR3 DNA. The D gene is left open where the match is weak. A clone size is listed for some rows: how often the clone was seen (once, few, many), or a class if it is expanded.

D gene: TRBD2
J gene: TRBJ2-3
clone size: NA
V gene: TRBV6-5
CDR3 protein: CASTQAGAGDTQYF
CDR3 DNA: TGTGCCAGCACCCAAGCGGGGGCCGGAGATACGCAGTATTTT

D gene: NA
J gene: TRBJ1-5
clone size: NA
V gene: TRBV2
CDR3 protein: CASSEPNQPQHF
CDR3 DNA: TGTGCCAGCAGTGAACCGAATCAGCCCCAGCATTTT

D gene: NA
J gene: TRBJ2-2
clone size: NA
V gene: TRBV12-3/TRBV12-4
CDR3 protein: CASNPLAGELFF
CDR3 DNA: TGTGCCAGCAACCCGCTCGCCGGGGAGCTGTTTTTT

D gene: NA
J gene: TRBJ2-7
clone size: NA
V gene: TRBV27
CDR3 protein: CASSLVGGHGTYEQYF
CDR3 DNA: TGTGCCAGCAGTCTGGTGGGCGGGCATGGGACCTACGAGCAGTACTTC

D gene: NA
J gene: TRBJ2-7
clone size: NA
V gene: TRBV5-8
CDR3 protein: CASIRRGGANYEQYF
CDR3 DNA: TGTGCCAGCATCCGCAGAGGGGGGGCTAACTACGAGCAGTACTTC

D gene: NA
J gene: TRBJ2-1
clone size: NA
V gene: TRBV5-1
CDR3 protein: CASSLAPGQVNEQFF
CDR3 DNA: TGCGCCAGCAGCTTGGCCCCTGGACAAGTCAATGAGCAGTTCTTC

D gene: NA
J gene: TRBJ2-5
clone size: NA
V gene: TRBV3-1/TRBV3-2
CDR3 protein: CASSQVSVGETQYF
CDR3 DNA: TGTGCCAGCAGCCAAGTTTCAGTTGGAGAGACCCAGTACTTC

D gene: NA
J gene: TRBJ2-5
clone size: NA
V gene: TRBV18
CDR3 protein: CASSPQTWGREETQYF
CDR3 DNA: TGTGCCAGCTCACCACAAACGTGGGGGCGTGAGGAGACCCAGTACTTC

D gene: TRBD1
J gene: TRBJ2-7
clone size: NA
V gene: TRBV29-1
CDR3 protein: CSAQRDRGGYEQYF
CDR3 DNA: TGCAGCGCTCAACGGGACAGGGGAGGATACGAGCAGTACTTC

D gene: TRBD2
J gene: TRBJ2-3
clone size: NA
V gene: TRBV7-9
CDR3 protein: CASSLRTSGGRTDTQYF
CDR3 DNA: TGTGCCAGCAGCTTACGGACTAGCGGGGGCCGCACAGATACGCAGTATTTT

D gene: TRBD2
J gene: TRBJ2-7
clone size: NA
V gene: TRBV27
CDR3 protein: CASSLATSGYEQYF
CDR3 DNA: TGTGCCAGCAGTTTAGCGACTAGCGGGTACGAGCAGTACTTC

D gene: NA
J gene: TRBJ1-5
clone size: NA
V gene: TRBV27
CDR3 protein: CASSLSPTREINQPQHF
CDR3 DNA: TGTGCCAGCAGTTTGTCCCCGACCCGGGAAATCAATCAGCCCCAGCATTTT

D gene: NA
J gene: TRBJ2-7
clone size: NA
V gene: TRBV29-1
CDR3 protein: CSVEDGGSYEQYF
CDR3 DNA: TGCAGCGTTGAAGATGGCGGCTCCTACGAGCAGTACTTC

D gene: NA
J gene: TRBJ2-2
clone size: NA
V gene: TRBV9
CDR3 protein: CASSVGRITGELFF
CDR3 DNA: TGTGCCAGCAGCGTAGGGAGAATCACCGGGGAGCTGTTTTTT

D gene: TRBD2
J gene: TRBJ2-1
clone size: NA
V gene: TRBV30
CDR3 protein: CAWSAGGPIQFF
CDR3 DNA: TGTGCCTGGAGTGCGGGAGGCCCGATTCAGTTCTTC

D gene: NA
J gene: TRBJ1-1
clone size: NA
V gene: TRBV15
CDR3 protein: CATRPWAGGTEAFF
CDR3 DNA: TGTGCCACCAGACCTTGGGCGGGGGGCACTGAAGCTTTCTTT

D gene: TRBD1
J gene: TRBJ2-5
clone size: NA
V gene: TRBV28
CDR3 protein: CASSGRGQGATETQYF
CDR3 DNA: TGTGCCAGCAGTGGGCGGGGACAGGGGGCTACGGAGACCCAGTACTTC

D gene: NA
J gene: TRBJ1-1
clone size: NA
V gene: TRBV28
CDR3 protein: CASSLLGTMNTEAFF
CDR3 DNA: TGTGCCAGCAGTTTATTGGGGACCATGAACACTGAAGCTTTCTTT

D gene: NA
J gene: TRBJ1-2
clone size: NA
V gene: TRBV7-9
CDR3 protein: CASSLGGNEEYGYTF
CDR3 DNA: TGTGCCAGCAGCTTAGGCGGTAATGAAGAGTATGGCTACACCTTC

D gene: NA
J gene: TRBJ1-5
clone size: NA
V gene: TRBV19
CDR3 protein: CASSMSISQPQHF
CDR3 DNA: TGTGCCAGTAGTATGTCAATATCTCAGCCCCAGCATTTT

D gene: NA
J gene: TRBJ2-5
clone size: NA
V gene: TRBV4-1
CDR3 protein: CASSQVGWGETQYF
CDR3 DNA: TGCGCCAGCAGCCAAGTTGGGTGGGGAGAGACCCAGTACTTC

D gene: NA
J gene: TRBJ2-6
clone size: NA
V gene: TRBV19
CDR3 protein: CASSIGYPGANVLTF
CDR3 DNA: TGTGCCAGTAGTATCGGCTATCCTGGGGCCAACGTCCTGACTTTC

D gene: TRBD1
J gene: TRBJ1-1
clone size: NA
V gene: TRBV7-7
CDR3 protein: CASSRDRNTEAFF
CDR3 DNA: TGTGCTAGCAGCCGGGACAGGAACACTGAAGCTTTCTTT

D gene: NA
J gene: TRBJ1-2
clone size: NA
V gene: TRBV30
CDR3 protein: CAWSVLSFQAPLYYGYTF
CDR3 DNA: TGTGCCTGGAGTGTACTTTCGTTCCAGGCCCCTTTGTACTATGGCTACACCTTC

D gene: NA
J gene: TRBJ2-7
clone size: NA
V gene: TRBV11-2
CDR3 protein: CASTGGLTYEQYF
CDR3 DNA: TGTGCCAGCACCGGGGGGCTCACCTACGAGCAGTACTTC

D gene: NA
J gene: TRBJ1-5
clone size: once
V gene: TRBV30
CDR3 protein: CAWSVSEAQHF
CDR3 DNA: TGTGCCTGGAGTGTCAGTGAGGCCCAGCATTTT

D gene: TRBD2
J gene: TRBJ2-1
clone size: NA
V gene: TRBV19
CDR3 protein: CASSISLLAGGHEQFF
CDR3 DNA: TGTGCCAGTAGTATAAGTTTACTAGCGGGAGGCCATGAGCAGTTCTTC

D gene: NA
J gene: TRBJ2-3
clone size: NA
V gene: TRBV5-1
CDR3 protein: CASSYRGGWASVDTQYF
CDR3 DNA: TGCGCCAGCAGCTATAGAGGAGGATGGGCCTCGGTAGATACGCAGTATTTT

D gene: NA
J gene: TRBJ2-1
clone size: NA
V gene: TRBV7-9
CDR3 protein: CASSLALNEQFF
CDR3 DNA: TGTGCCAGCAGCTTAGCTTTAAATGAGCAGTTCTTC

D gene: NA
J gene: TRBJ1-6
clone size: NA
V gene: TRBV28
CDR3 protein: CASSSRGQGNSPLHF
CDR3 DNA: TGTGCCAGCAGTTCTCGCGGCCAGGGGAATTCACCCCTCCACTTT

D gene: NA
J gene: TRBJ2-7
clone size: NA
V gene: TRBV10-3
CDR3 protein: CAISAAGTFPYEQYF
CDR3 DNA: TGTGCCATCAGTGCTGCTGGGACTTTCCCCTACGAGCAGTACTTC

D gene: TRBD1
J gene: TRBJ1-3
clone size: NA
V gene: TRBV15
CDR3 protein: CATSRGGQGANTIYF
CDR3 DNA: TGTGCCACCAGCAGAGGGGGACAGGGGGCCAACACCATATATTTT

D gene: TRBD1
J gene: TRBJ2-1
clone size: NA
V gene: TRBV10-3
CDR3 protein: CAISATGGPNNEQFF
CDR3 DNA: TGTGCCATCAGCGCAACAGGGGGGCCTAACAATGAGCAGTTCTTC

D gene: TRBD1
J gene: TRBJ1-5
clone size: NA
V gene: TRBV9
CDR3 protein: CASSETGGRGQPQHF
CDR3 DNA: TGTGCCAGCAGCGAAACAGGGGGTCGGGGTCAGCCCCAGCATTTT

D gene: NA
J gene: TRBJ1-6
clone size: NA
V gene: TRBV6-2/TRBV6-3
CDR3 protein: CASSYLADGSNSPLHF
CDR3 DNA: TGTGCCAGCAGTTACCTCGCCGATGGGAGTAATTCACCCCTCCACTTT

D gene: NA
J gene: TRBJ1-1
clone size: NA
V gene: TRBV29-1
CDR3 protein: CSVEYALNTEAFF
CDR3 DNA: TGCAGCGTTGAATACGCACTGAACACTGAAGCTTTCTTT

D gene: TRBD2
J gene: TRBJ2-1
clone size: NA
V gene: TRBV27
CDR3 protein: CASSFQQRELYNEQFF
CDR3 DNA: TGTGCCAGCAGTTTCCAGCAGCGGGAGCTCTACAATGAGCAGTTCTTC

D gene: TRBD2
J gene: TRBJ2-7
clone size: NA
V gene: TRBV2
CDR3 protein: CASSEARLAGVEEQYF
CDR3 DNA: TGTGCCAGCAGTGAAGCGCGACTAGCGGGAGTAGAGGAGCAGTACTTC

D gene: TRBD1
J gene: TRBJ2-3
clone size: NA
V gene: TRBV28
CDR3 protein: CASSSGGDRADTQYF
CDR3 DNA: TGTGCCAGCAGTTCAGGGGGTGATAGGGCAGATACGCAGTATTTT

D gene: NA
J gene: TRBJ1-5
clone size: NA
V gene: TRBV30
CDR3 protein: CAWSAWDGVNQPQHF
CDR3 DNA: TGTGCCTGGAGTGCATGGGATGGGGTGAATCAGCCCCAGCATTTT

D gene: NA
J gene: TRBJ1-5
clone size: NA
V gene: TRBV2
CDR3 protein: CASRGRGDQPQHF
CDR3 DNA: TGTGCCAGCAGGGGGCGGGGAGATCAGCCCCAGCATTTT

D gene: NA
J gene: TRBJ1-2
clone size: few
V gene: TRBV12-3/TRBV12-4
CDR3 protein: CASSTLDGWGYTF
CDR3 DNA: TGTGCCAGCAGCACATTGGATGGATGGGGCTACACCTTC

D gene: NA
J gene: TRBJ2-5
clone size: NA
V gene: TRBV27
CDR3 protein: CASGTPAETQYF
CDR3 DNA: TGTGCCAGCGGGACCCCTGCAGAGACCCAGTACTTC

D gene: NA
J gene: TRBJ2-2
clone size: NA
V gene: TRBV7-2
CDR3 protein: CASSARLSTGELFF
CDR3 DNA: TGTGCCAGCAGCGCAAGACTATCCACCGGGGAGCTGTTTTTT

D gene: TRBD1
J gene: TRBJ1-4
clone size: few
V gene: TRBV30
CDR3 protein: CAWGTGSEKLFF
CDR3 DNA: TGTGCCTGGGGGACAGGAAGTGAAAAACTGTTTTTT